This T cell receptor (beta chain) was profiled in a study of blood T cell repertoires in COVID-19. In the study overall: Whether acute or convalescent, the COVID-19 samples came from the United States, Italy and Spain. The analysed material was cDNA or gDNA that came from T cells, B-cell-depleted T cells, or PBMCs.

Original analysis: Quantification of nucleated cells was approximated via reference gene primer amplification. Data came from immunoSEQ multiplex PCR; TCRdb stores just in-frame clones and leaves some out. The DNA was the basis for D and trimming; V, J and clone size are from that table. The sample has 200,000 to 300,000 clones, roughly 88% seen once. This clone was detected once. There are 17 residues in the CDR3. Looked up from germline, CDR1 is MNHEY and CDR2 is SVGEGT. V lost 3 bases and J 2 bases, leaving 16 bases between the germline ends. The source material was peripheral blood. V gene TRBV6-2 or TRBV6-3 combines with J gene TRBJ2-2, with a weak D call TRBD1 (5 bases). The receptor's source is a man at least 80 years old with acute or convalescent COVID-19. The CDR3 reads CASSYRHDRANTGELFF. CDR3 nucleotide sequence: TGTGCCAGCAGTTATAGACATGACAGAGCAAACACCGGGGAGCTGTTTTTT.